Listed below are T cell receptor beta chains from one sample, sequenced in a study of long-term antiretroviral therapy in people with HIV. Some clones are missing from TCRdb's copy, which holds only in-frame ones; the method was immunoSEQ multiplex PCR. Of approximately 17,000 clones listed, about 84% are singletons. The input for sequencing was unsorted PBMCs, taken less than 1.3 years before starting antiretroviral therapy. Receptor source: a young man with HIV. Each CDR3 is given with its conserved first and last residue. The D gene is left open where the match is weak. The size of a clone is reported for some rows only, either as once, few or many, or as a class for expanded clones.

clone size	V gene	J gene	D gene	CDR3 protein	CDR3 DNA
once	TRBV27	TRBJ2-7	TRBD2	CASSRGLAGGVYEQYF	TGTGCCAGCAGTCGGGGACTAGCGGGTGGTGTTTACGAGCAGTACTTC
.	TRBV5-8	TRBJ1-3	.	CASSLRAVSGNTIYF	TGTGCCAGCAGCCTGAGGGCAGTCTCTGGAAACACCATATATTTT
.	TRBV5-6	TRBJ2-5	TRBD1	CASSPQTNRDRGRETQYF	TGTGCCAGCAGCCCGCAGACTAACCGGGACAGGGGGCGTGAGACCCAGTACTTC
once	TRBV11-1	TRBJ2-7	.	CASSRAQAVYEQYF	TGTGCCAGCAGCCGCGCCCAGGCTGTATACGAGCAGTACTTC
.	TRBV7-2	TRBJ2-3	TRBD2	CASSFPGTSGTGGTDTQYF	TGTGCCAGCAGCTTCCCCGGGACTAGCGGGACCGGAGGCACAGATACGCAGTATTTT
.	TRBV7-8	TRBJ2-7	TRBD2	CASSLDRLAGGSYEQYF	TGTGCCAGCAGCTTAGACCGTCTAGCGGGAGGGTCTTACGAGCAGTACTTC
.	TRBV7-9	TRBJ1-5	.	CASSTSGAQGQPQHF	TGTGCCAGCAGTACCTCGGGGGCGCAAGGTCAGCCCCAGCATTTT
.	TRBV19	TRBJ1-5	.	CASSIDKGVWQPQHF	TGTGCCAGTAGTATAGATAAGGGGGTCTGGCAGCCCCAGCATTTT
.	TRBV29-1	TRBJ2-3	TRBD2	CSVAGGDTDTQYF	TGCAGCGTAGCGGGAGGGGACACAGATACGCAGTATTTT
.	TRBV5-8	TRBJ1-6	TRBD1	CASSYRGEGSPLHF	TGTGCCAGCAGTTACAGGGGAGAAGGATCACCCCTCCACTTT
few	TRBV25-1	TRBJ2-1	.	CASTLYSASLGEQFF	TGTGCCAGCACATTGTATTCGGCTAGTCTAGGCGAGCAGTTCTTC
.	TRBV19	TRBJ2-7	TRBD2	CASRKAGGPYEQYF	TGTGCCAGTAGAAAAGCGGGGGGGCCCTACGAGCAGTACTTC
.	TRBV5-4	TRBJ2-5	.	CASIMTDLETQYF	TGTGCCAGCATCATGACTGATTTGGAGACCCAGTACTTC
.	TRBV9	TRBJ2-7	.	CASSVGTLSYEQYF	TGTGCCAGCAGCGTAGGAACACTTTCCTACGAGCAGTACTTC
.	TRBV19	TRBJ2-5	TRBD2	CASSSPAGRGETQYF	TGTGCCAGTAGTTCCCCAGCGGGGCGGGGGGAGACCCAGTACTTC
.	TRBV27	TRBJ2-7	TRBD1	CASSPQGAVYYEQYF	TGTGCCAGCAGTCCTCAGGGGGCGGTATACTACGAGCAGTACTTC
.	TRBV29-1	TRBJ1-1	.	CSVEDGPPGRAFF	TGCAGCGTTGAAGACGGGCCCCCCGGTAGAGCTTTCTTT
.	TRBV27	TRBJ1-2	.	CASSLSGGGNYGYTF	TGTGCCAGCAGTTTATCCGGGGGAGGCAACTATGGCTACACCTTC
.	TRBV6-1	TRBJ1-2	TRBD1	CASRGGQGSDYGYTF	TGTGCCAGCAGGGGGGGACAGGGGTCGGACTATGGCTACACCTTC
.	TRBV14	TRBJ2-7	.	CASSQAGFSYEQYF	TGTGCCAGCAGCCAAGCGGGGTTCTCCTACGAGCAGTACTTC
.	TRBV7-8	TRBJ2-7	.	CASSLERGVSYEQYF	TGTGCCAGCAGCTTAGAGAGAGGGGTTTCCTACGAGCAGTACTTC
once	TRBV27	TRBJ1-5	TRBD1	CASSPDRGRGQPQHF	TGTGCCAGCAGTCCGGACAGGGGAAGGGGGCAGCCCCAGCATTTT
.	TRBV29-1	TRBJ2-1	.	CSVDGPGADEQFF	TGCAGCGTTGATGGGCCGGGGGCAGATGAGCAGTTCTTC
.	TRBV29-1	TRBJ2-3	TRBD1	CSVTDRADGTQYF	TGCAGCGTGACGGACAGGGCCGACGGTACGCAGTATTTT